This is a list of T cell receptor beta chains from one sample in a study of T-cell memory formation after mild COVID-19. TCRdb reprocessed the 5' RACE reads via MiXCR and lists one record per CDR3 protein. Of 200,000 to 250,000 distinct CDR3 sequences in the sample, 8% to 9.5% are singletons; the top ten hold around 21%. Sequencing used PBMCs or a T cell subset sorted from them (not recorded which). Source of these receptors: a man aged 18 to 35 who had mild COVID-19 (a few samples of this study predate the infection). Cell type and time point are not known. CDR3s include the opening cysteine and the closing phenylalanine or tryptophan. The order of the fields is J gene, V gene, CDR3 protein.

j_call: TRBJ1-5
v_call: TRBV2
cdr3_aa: CASTEGGSYQPQHF

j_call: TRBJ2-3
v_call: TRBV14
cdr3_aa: CASSPLGAGGSDTQYF

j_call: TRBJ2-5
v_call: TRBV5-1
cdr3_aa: CASSKSDSLETQYF

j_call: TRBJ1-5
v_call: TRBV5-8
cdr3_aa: CASSFLSGEDQPQHF

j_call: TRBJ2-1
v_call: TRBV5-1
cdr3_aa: CASSPGTGGYEQFF

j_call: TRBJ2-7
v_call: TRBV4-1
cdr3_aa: CASSQVHRSYEQYF

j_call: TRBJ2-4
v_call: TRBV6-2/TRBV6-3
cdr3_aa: CASNVGKDIQYF

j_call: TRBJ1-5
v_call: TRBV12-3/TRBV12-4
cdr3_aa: CASTPRVNQPQHF

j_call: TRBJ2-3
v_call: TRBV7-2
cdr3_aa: CASTNPADTQYF

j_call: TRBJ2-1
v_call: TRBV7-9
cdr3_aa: CASSPGVANEQFF

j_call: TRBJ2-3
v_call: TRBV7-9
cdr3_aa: CASSDRGKGTDTQYF

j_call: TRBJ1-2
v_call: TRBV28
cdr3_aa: CASSSFRHTKMGGYTF

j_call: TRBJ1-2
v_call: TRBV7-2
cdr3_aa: CASSYFREGYTF

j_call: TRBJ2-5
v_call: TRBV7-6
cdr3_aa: CASSLAHGQQETQYF

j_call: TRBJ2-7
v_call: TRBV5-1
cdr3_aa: CASSRVADILAGEQYF

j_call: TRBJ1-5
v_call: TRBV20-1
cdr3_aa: CSARDGARGNQPQHF

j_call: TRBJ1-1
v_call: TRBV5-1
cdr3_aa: CASSLFNIMNTEAFF

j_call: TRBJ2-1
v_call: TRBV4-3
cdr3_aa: CASSQDLGGSYNEQFF

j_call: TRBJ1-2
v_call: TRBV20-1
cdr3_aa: CSAGGRRDYGYTF

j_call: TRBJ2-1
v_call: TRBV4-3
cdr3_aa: CASSQELQGSYNEQFF

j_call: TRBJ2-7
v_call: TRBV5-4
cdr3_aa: CASSLGDSRYEQYF

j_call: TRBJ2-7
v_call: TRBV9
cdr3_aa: CASSVLGSSYEQYF

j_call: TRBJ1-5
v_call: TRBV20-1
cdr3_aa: CSAEDISSNQPQHF

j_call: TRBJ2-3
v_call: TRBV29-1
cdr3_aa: CSVVGWEADTQYF

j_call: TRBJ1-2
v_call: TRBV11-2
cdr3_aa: CASSPGRGGLGYTF

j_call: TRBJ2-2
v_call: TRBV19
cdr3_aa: CASSRDSGNTGELFF

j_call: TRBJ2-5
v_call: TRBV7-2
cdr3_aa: CASSDGPQGTQYF

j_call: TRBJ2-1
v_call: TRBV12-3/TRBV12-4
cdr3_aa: CASNRGPSYNEQFF

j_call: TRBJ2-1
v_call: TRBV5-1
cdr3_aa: CASSVWTRNNEQFF

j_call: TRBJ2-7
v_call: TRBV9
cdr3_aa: CASSVGLAGGPSEQYF

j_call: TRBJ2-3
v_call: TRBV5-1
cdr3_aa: CASRDSGGGTDTQYF

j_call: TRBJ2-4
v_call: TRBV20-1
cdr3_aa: CSARWWSGPIAKNIQYF

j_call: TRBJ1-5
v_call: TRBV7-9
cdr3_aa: CASSLARTGDSNQPQHF

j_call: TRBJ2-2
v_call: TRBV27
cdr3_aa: CASSLSHPRTGELFF

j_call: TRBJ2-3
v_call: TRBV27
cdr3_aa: CASSSRPTDTQYF

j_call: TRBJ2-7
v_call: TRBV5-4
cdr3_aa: CASSAPGTGIYEQYF